This passage covers 27 T cell receptor beta chains from one sample sequenced in a study of shared T cell receptors in the human thymus. Using immunoSEQ multiplex PCR, the repertoire was profiled, and TCRdb retains in-frame clones only, with some absent. Among about 660,000 clones listed, around 87% were seen once. This sample was shared with a second study, whose subject was human thymus T cells.

The source material was thymocytes. Receptors originate from a boy in the first two years of life with a congenital heart defect.

The chain couples TRBV28 to TRBJ2-5, with TRBD1 identical over 8 bases. V gave up 3 bases and J gave up 5 bases; unmatched junction bases: 17. There are 18 residues in the CDR3. Germline CDR1 MDHEN, CDR2 SYDVKM. CDR3 in DNA: TGTGCCAGCAGTTTGAGGGAGAGCCAGGGGGCCCTTTTGGAGACCCAGTACTTC. This encodes CASSLRESQGALLETQYF.

This clone was counted a single time. The CDR3 protein is CASSPQRAGGPDTGELFF. The CDR3, as DNA: TGCGCCAGCAGCCCACAAAGAGCGGGGGGGCCCGACACCGGGGAGCTGTTTTTT. V and J are TRBV4-3 and TRBJ2-2; 10 bases fit TRBD2. Germline values: CDR1 LGHNA, CDR2 YSLEER. CDR3 length equals 18 residues. Trimming at V came to 4 bases and at J to 3 bases, leaving 11 bases not matched to a gene.

The V and J genes are TRBV5-1 and TRBJ2-1; D unresolved. The V end lost 3 bases, the J end lost 9 bases, and 13 bases lay between the germline ends. CDR3 length equals 13 residues. In germline, CDR1 is SGHRS, CDR2 YFSETQ. CDR3: CASSSRPMCEQFF. CDR3 sequence (DNA): TGCGCCAGCAGCTCGCGCCCTATGTGTGAGCAGTTCTTC.

This clone has more than one count but fewer than ten. The chain couples TRBV6-6 to TRBJ2-1; D gene ambiguous. CDR3 length equals 12 residues. Trimming pared 6 bases from V and 7 bases from J, leaving 10 bases between. Germline V gene lookup returns CDR1 MNHNY and CDR2 SVGAGI (reference sequence). The CDR3 reads CASSATGNEQFF. The CDR3 coding sequence is TGTGCCAGCAGCGCAACGGGTAATGAGCAGTTCTTC.

The chain couples TRBV29-1 to TRBJ1-2, with a possible D match to TRBD1 (5 bases). V dropped 4 bases and J dropped 5 bases, with 23 bases sitting between them. Germline CDR1 reads SQVTM; CDR2 reads ANQGSEA. The CDR3 is 16 residues long. The CDR3 DNA reads as TGCAGCGTTGGACCAGCGGGACGGCGAGGAGGGTATGGCTACACCTTC. Translated, it gives CSVGPAGRRGGYGYTF. The full variable domain, its missing parts supplied by reference TRBV29-1 and TRBJ1-2, is SAVISQKPSRDICQRGTSLTIQCQVDSQVTMMFWYRQQPGQSLTLIATANQGSEATYESGFVIDKFPISRPNLTFSTLTVSNMSPEDSSIYLCSVGPAGRRGGYGYTFGSGTRLTVV.

As DNA, the CDR3 is TGTGCCAGCAGCCCGCGGACAGGGGCCCCTCGCGAGCAGTACTTC. Amino acids: CASSPRTGAPREQYF. J is TRBJ2-7 and V is TRBV5-6; 9 nucleotides align to TRBD1. The CDR3 is made up of 15 amino acids. V trimming: 4 bases; J trimming: 6 bases; junction bases outside the gene matches: 11. CDR1 is SGHDT, CDR2 YYEEEE, per germline.

A few counts support this clone. V gene TRBV11-3 combines with J gene TRBJ2-1, with 8 bases matching TRBD2. The CDR3 contains 16 residues. Germline loops: CDR1 SGHNT, CDR2 YENEEA. After removal of 1 base from V and 2 bases from J, the junction contained 4 bases not matched to a gene. CDR3 loop: CASSLGGSGTYNEQFF. The CDR3 nucleotides are TGTGCCAGCAGCTTAGGGGGTAGCGGGACCTACAATGAGCAGTTCTTC.

The DNA for the CDR3 is TGTGCCAGCAGCACAGGACGGAATCAGCCCCAGCATTTT. Encoded protein: CASSTGRNQPQHF. The chain couples TRBV11-3 to TRBJ1-5; tentative D call: TRBD1 (5 bases). The CDR3 contains 13 residues. Germline V gene sequence: CDR1 SGHNT, CDR2 YENEEA. V was pared by 5 bases and J by 4 bases, with 9 bases between.

V gene TRBV4-1 combines with J gene TRBJ2-1, with D possibly matching TRBD1 (5 bases). The CDR3 length is 15 residues. CDR1 is MGHRA and CDR2 is YSYEKL in the germline V gene. With 0 bases removed from V and 4 bases from J, the gap between germline ends came to 10 bases. In nucleotides, the CDR3 is TGCGCCAGCAGCCAAGATATCAGGGCTTACAATGAGCAGTTCTTC. Protein product: CASSQDIRAYNEQFF.

The chain combines TRBV1 with TRBJ2-3; TRBD2, the table's D call, lacks a check against the DNA. TRBV1 is termed a pseudogene. The CDR3 loop spans 16 amino acids. CDR3 in amino acids: CTSSQSTSQSTDTQYF. The DNA for the CDR3 is TGCACCAGCAGCCAGTCAACTAGCCAAAGCACAGATACGCAGTATTTT.

The V and J genes are TRBV15 and TRBJ1-2, with D possibly matching TRBD1 (6 bases). Germline assignment: CDR1 LNHNV and CDR2 YYDKDF (reference sequence). With 4 bases removed from V and 2 bases from J, the gap between germline ends came to 11 bases. This CDR3 has 14 residues. The CDR3 sequence is CATSNDRRNYGYTF. As DNA, the CDR3 is TGTGCCACCAGCAACGACAGGCGGAACTATGGCTACACCTTC.

The chain recombines TRBV4-2 with TRBJ2-5, with TRBD2 identical over 10 bases. The V gene's germline CDR1 is LGHNA and CDR2 YNFKEQ. The CDR3 loop spans 16 amino acids. Trimming cost V 4 bases and J 2 bases; bases outside gene matches: 7. Here the CDR3 DNA reads TGTGCCAGCAGCCCTAGACTAGCGGGTGTACAAGAGACCCAGTACTTC. Translating it yields CASSPRLAGVQETQYF.

The rearrangement joins TRBV28 to TRBJ2-7; 10 bases agree with TRBD1. Trimming took 6 bases from V and 5 from J; bases not matched to a gene: 7. The length of the CDR3 is 14 residues. In germline, CDR1 is MDHEN, CDR2 SYDVKM. The CDR3 sequence is CASRTGGHGHEQYF. CDR3 sequence (DNA): TGTGCCAGCAGGACAGGGGGCCACGGCCACGAGCAGTACTTC.

The chain employs TRBV28 and TRBJ1-1; D perhaps matches TRBD1 (5 bases). The germline V gene has CDR1 MDHEN and CDR2 SYDVKM. Between the trimmed V and J ends, which lost 6 bases and 8 bases, there was a span of 19 bases. CDR3 length: 14 residues. The DNA of the CDR3 is TGTGCCAGCAGACCTCAAAAGGGCAGGGCAGAAGCTTTCTTT. Encoded protein: CASRPQKGRAEAFF.

The rearrangement joins TRBV6-1 to TRBJ1-2; D is perhaps TRBD1 (6 bases). CDR3 length equals 13 residues. CDR1 and CDR2 from the germline V gene are MNHNS and SASEGT. Trimming shortened V by 6 bases and J by 7 bases, and 15 bases separated the two germline ends. The CDR3, as DNA: TGTGCCAGCAGCCGGGGGGCTCGGATTGGCTACACCTTC. Protein: CASSRGARIGYTF.

The V call is TRBV29-1, the J call TRBJ2-5; the D gene is possibly TRBD2 (6 bases). Germline CDR1 is SQVTM and CDR2 is ANQGSEA. This CDR3 spans 14 amino acids. Trimming pared 3 bases from V and 0 bases from J, leaving 11 bases between. CDR3 in DNA: TGCAGCGTTGAGAGGCGGGGCAACCAAGAGACCCAGTACTTC. The encoded protein is CSVERRGNQETQYF.

The chain carries TRBV6-1 and TRBJ2-7; D possibly corresponds to TRBD1 (7 bases). Trimming cost V 6 bases and J 7 bases, with 13 bases left between them. Germline-derived CDR1 and CDR2 are MNHNS and SASEGT. This CDR3 comprises 12 residues. The CDR3 is CASREGADEQYF. The CDR3 DNA follows: TGTGCCAGCAGGGAGGGGGCGGATGAGCAGTACTTC.

The chain joins TRBV29-1 to TRBJ2-1; 8 positions agree with TRBD2. In germline, CDR1 is SQVTM, CDR2 ANQGSEA. Trimming took 4 bases from V and 2 from J; bases not matched to a gene: 4. The length of the CDR3 is 14 residues. CDR3 nucleotides: TGCAGCGTTGCTGCGGGAGGAACCTACAATGAGCAGTTCTTC. It translates to CSVAAGGTYNEQFF.

The DNA of the CDR3 is TGTGCCAGTAGTTCCCCGGGGAGGGTTAGCAAAAACATTCAGTACTTC. This gives the protein CASSSPGRVSKNIQYF. V is TRBV19 and J is TRBJ2-4, with TRBD2 identical over 7 bases. The germline V gene has CDR1 LNHDA and CDR2 SQIVND (reference sequence). Unmatched junction bases numbered 10, after V lost 5 bases and J lost 3 bases. The CDR3 is 16 amino acids.

The rearrangement links TRBV6-5 to TRBJ1-2, with D perhaps TRBD1 (5 bases). The V end lost 2 bases, the J end lost 6 bases, and 10 bases lay between the germline ends. The CDR3 spans 13 residues. The germline gives CDR1 MNHEY, CDR2 SVGAGI. CDR3 in amino acids: CASSYRGWNGYTF. The CDR3 DNA sequence: TGTGCCAGCAGTTACAGGGGATGGAATGGCTACACCTTC.

This clone was picked up one time. J is TRBJ2-7 and V is TRBV7-2; the match to TRBD1 covers 10 bases. Germline V gene lookup returns CDR1 SGHTA and CDR2 FQGNSA. The V gene end was trimmed by 0 bases and the J gene end by 1 base; junction bases not matched to a gene: 6. This CDR3 has 17 residues. The CDR3 nucleotides read TGTGCCAGCAGCTTAGCCCAACCGGGACAGGGGTCCTACGAGCAGTACTTC. Translating it yields CASSLAQPGQGSYEQYF.

This chain links TRBV19 with TRBJ2-2; D uncertain. This CDR3 is 14 amino acids long. V lost 10 bases and J lost 0, with 12 bases in between. CDR1 and CDR2 (germline): LNHDA, SQIVND (reference sequence). In DNA form, the CDR3 reads TGTGCCACCCTCCGTGCGGCGAACACCGGGGAGCTGTTTTTT. Protein sequence: CATLRAANTGELFF.

The V and J genes are TRBV28 and TRBJ1-2; no firm D call. Germline V lookup: CDR1 MDHEN, CDR2 SYDVKM. The CDR3 has 13 residues. Trimming took off 7 bases at V and 4 bases at J, with 13 bases between the two ends. In nucleotides, the CDR3 is TGTGCCAGCATATCAGGTATCGCCTATGGCTACACCTTC. Its protein product is CASISGIAYGYTF.

The chain uses TRBV5-1 and TRBJ2-5; 8 bases are shared with TRBD2. Per the germline V gene, CDR1 is SGHRS and CDR2 is YFSETQ. With 7 bases clipped from V and 4 bases from J, the junction kept 15 bases outside the gene matches. The CDR3 has 16 amino acids. DNA for the CDR3: TGCGCCAGCCAGGAGGAACGGGAGGGCCCCCCAGAGACCCAGTACTTC. This encodes CASQEEREGPPETQYF.

The V call is TRBV20-1, the J call TRBJ2-1; no definite D call. Germline CDR1 DFQATT, CDR2 SNEGSKA (reference sequence). The CDR3 covers 10 residues. Trimming stripped 3 bases from V and 8 bases from J, with 5 bases between. CDR3 DNA: TGCAGTGCTAGGAGTGATGAGCAGTTCTTC. It codes for CSARSDEQFF.

This sequence joins TRBV30 and TRBJ1-1; TRBD1 might be the D (6 bases). CDR1 is GTSNPN, CDR2 SVGIG, per germline (reference sequence). The CDR3 runs to 15 residues. V shed 2 bases and J shed 4 bases, with 17 bases lying between them. The CDR3 nucleotides are TGTGCCTGGAGTATCCGGGGGGGGCGGGGCACTGAAGCTTTCTTT. The encoded protein is CAWSIRGGRGTEAFF.

The J gene is TRBJ2-1, the V gene TRBV10-3, with D perhaps matching TRBD2 (6 bases). Trimming pared 0 bases from V and 10 bases from J, leaving 22 bases between. The germline V gene encodes CDR1 ENHRY and CDR2 SYGVKD. This CDR3 region has 17 residues. CDR3 sequence: CAISESVRWDSTLEQFF. The CDR3 DNA follows: TGTGCCATCAGTGAGTCGGTCCGTTGGGACTCGACGCTAGAGCAGTTCTTC.